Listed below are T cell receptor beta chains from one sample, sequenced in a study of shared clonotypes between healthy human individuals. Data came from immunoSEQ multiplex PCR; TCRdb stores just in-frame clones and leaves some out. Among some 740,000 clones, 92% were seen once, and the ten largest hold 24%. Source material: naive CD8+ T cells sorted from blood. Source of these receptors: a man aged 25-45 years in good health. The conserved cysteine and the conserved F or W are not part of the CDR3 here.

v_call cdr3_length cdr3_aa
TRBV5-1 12 ASSLGGAGNTIY
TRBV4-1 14 ASSQDRGAEADTQY
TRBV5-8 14 ASSFLGLAGGDEQF
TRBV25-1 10 ASRLVADTQY
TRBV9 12 ASSVGGRNTEAF
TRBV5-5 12 ASSWWNGGETQY
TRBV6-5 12 ASSSTSGSDEQY
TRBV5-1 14 ASSHRERQNRETQY
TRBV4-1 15 ASSPYFPTGVNTEAF
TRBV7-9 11 ASSPWGEPEQY
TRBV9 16 ASSVVGRFTGDTGELF
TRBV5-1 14 ASSLPPQGEKIIQY
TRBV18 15 ASSASRMGASKNIQY
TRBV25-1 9 ASSAAGPMY
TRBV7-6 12 ASSFGANTGELF
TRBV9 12 ASSASIGTAEAF
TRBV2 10 ATRTGEETQY
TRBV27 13 ASSLEVSSYNEQF